Listed here is a single T cell receptor (beta chain). A much larger clone sits a single nucleotide away, making a read error possible. This entry is derived from a study of tumor-infiltrating lymphocytes in primary liver carcinoma. TCR beta cDNA was reverse-transcribed from 500 to 550 ng of total RNA. The reaction used a constant-region primer and ProtoScript II reverse transcriptase. Slightly modified ARM-PCR with three nested multiplex PCR rounds yielded TCR beta libraries. Investigators reported that the first two PCR rounds, at 10 to 11 cycles each, used TRBV1-TRBV30 forward primers with a C-beta reverse primer. MiXCR was run by TCRdb on the multiplex PCR reads, yielding one entry per CDR3 protein. The profile shows fewer than 250,000 distinct CDR3 sequences, 65% of them singletons. The CDR3 is 13 residues long. The germline V and J ends were trimmed by 1 base and 9 bases, with 13 bases remaining between them.

Germline DNA was also extracted, and blood RNA derived from unsorted whole blood. None of the patients had received treatment, and all had chronic HBV infection. J is TRBJ2-7 and V is TRBV12-3 or TRBV12-4; tentatively, D is TRBD2 (6 bases). Input material: peripheral blood. The receptor was derived from a woman aged 55-75 years with primary liver carcinoma and hepatitis B virus infection. The DNA of the CDR3 is TGTGCCAGCAGTTTAGGGAGGGGCGGCGGGCAGTACTTC. Translation gives CASSLGRGGGQYF.